This T cell receptor (beta chain) stems from a study of T cell changes during pregnancy in multiple sclerosis (dated by TCRdb to the late 2010s). In the study overall: The study examined how the T cell repertoire changed over the course of pregnancy in women with multiple sclerosis.

On this clone itself: Its antigen remains unidentified. Within one base of it there is no much larger clone, and no base qualities were kept.

From cysteine to phenylalanine, the CDR3 is 13 amino acids long. Only CDR3 DNA remains: 39 bases, in frame from the first base. CDR1 and CDR2, per the germline V gene, are MNHEY and SVGAGI. V sheds 6 bases and J sheds 2 bases, leaving 11 bases between their ends. To prepare the library, the immunoSEQ multiplex PCR assay was applied. TCRdb mirrors the immuneACCESS table, restricted to in-frame sequences. Some clones are absent from its copies; in checked studies, under half trace to an unresolved V gene, and the reason for the others is unknown. In all, the sample holds roughly 49,000 clones, and 85% to 95% of those were seen once. 5.9% of the sample belongs to the ten largest clones.

This specimen consisted of CD8+ T cells from peripheral blood mononuclear cells, obtained in the first trimester of pregnancy. The origin of this receptor is a female donor with multiple sclerosis, enrolled in a pregnancy study. The rearranged chain carries TRBV6-5 and TRBJ2-7; the D gene is perhaps TRBD2, from 6 matching bases. The sequenced DNA: TGTGCCAGCAGCTCCGGAGGGACCTACGAGCAGTACTTC. Its translation is CASSSGGTYEQYF.